This T cell receptor (beta chain) was captured in a study of T cell responses to AZD1222 COVID-19 vaccine. Study-wide results and limits: Donors were mostly white British, more females; clonal diversity possibly underestimated. Just a handful of people given AZD1222 tested seropositive at baseline. The study found vaccine-associated CD4 TCRs spanning spike, dominant at 160-218 and 743-854. Regions left unmutated in variants are reportedly the target of nearly half of spike-specific TCRs.

A word on this clone: Its cognate antigen is unknown.

The germline V gene has CDR1 LNHDA and CDR2 SQIVND (reference sequence). After removal of 5 bases from V and 2 bases from J, the junction contained 9 bases not matched to a gene. The CDR3 spans 16 residues. This table comes from immunoSEQ multiplex PCR, and its TCRdb copy is limited to in-frame clones, with some not included. The sample records 150,000 to 200,000 clones, approximately 92% being singletons. The source was peripheral blood, collected on day 0 of AZD1222 vaccination. This sequence originates from an adult in good health. The chain employs TRBV19 and TRBJ1-3, with 7 bases that match TRBD1. In nucleotides, the CDR3 is TGTGCCAGTAGTCCAGGACAGGCGAACGCTGGAAACACCATATATTTT. It encodes CASSPGQANAGNTIYF.